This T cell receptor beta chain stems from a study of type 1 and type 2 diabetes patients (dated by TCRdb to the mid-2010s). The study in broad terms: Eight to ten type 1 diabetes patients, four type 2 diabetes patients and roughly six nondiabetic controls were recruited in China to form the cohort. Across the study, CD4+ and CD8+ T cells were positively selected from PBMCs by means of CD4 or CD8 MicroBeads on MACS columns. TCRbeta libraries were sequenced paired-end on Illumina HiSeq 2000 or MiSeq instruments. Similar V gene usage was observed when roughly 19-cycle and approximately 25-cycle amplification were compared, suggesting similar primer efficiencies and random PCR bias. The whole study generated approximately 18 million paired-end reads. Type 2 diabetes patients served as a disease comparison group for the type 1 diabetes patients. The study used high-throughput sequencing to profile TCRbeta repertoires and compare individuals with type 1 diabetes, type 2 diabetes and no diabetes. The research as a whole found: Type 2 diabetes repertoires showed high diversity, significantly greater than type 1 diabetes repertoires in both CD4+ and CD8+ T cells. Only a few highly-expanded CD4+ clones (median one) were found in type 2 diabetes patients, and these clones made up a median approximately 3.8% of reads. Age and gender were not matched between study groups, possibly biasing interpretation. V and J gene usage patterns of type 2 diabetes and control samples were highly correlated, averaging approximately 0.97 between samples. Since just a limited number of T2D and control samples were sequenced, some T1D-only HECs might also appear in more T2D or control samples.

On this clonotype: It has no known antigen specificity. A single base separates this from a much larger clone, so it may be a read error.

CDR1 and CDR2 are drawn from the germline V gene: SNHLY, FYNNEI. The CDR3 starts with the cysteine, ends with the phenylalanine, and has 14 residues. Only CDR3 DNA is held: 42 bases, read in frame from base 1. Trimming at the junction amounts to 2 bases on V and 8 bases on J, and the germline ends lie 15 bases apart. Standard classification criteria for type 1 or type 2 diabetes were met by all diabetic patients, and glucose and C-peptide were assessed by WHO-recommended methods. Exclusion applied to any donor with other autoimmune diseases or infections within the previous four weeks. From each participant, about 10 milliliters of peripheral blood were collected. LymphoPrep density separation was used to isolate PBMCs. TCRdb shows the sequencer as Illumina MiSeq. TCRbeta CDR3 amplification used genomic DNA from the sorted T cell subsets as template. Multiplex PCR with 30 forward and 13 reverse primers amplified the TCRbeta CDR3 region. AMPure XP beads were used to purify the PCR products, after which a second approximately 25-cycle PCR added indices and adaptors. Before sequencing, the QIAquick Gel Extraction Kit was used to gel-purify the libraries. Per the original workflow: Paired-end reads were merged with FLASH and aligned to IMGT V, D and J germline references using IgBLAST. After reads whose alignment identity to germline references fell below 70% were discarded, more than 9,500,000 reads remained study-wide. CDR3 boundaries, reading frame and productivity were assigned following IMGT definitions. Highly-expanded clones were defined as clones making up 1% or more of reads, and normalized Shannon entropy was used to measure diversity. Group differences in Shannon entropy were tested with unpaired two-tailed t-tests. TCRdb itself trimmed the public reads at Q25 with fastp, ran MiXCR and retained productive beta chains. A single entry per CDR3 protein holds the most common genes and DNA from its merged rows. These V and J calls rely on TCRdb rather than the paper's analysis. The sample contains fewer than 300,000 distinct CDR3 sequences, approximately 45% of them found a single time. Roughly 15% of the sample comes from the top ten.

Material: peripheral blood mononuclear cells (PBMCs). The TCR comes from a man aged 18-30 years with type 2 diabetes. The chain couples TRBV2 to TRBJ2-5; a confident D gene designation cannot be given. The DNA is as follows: TGTGCCAGCAGTGAACGGTTGAGAAAGGGAACCCAGTACTTC. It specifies CASSERLRKGTQYF.